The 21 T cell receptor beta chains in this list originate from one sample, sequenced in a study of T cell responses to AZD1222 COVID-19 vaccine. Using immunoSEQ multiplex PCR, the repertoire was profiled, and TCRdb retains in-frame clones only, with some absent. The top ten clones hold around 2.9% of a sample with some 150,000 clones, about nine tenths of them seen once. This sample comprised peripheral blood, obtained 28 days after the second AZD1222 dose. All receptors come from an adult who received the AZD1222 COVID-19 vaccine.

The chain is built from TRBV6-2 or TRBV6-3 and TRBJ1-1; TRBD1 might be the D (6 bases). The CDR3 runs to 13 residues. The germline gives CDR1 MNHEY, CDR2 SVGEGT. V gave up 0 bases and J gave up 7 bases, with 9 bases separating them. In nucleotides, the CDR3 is TGTGCCAGCAGTTACTCGATAGGGGGTGAAGCTTTCTTT. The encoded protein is CASSYSIGGEAFF.

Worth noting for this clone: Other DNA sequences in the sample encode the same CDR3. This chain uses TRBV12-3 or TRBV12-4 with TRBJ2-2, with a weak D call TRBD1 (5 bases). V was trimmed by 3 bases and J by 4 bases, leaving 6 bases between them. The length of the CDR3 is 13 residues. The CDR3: CASSFQGTGELFF. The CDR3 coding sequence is TGTGCCAGCAGTTTCCAGGGCACCGGGGAGCTGTTTTTT.

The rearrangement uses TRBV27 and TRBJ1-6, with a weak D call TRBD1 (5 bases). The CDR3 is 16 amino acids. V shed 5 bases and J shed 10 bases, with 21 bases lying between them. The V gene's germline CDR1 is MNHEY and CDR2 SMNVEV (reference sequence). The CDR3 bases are TGTGCCAGCAGTCTAAGGGCAGGGTTCACCCTATCACCCCTCCACTTT. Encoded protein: CASSLRAGFTLSPLHF.

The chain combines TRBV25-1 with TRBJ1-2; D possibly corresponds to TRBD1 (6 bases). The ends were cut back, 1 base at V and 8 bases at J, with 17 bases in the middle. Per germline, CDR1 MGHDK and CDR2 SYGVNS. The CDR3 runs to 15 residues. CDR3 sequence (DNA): TGTGCCAGCAGTGAATGGGGGACACCTGGAGGGGGCTACACCTTC. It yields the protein CASSEWGTPGGGYTF.

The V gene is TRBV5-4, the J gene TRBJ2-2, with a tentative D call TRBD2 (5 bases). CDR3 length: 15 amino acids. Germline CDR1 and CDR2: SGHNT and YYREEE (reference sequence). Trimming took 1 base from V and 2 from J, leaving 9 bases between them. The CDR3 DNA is TGTGCCAGCAGCTTGAGTACGGGAAACACCGGGGAGCTGTTTTTT. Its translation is CASSLSTGNTGELFF.

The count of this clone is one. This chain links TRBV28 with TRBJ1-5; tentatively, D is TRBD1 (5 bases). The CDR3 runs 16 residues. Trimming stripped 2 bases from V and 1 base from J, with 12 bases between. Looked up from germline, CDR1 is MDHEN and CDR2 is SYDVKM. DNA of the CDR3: TGTGCCAGCAGTTTAAGGGGACGAGGGAGCAATCAGCCCCAGCATTTT. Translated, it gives CASSLRGRGSNQPQHF.

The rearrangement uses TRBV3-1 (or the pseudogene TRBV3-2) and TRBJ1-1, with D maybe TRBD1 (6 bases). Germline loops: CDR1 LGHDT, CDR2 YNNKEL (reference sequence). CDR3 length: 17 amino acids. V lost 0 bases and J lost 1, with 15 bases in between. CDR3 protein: CASSQDIGGGANTEAFF. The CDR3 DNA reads TGTGCCAGCAGCCAAGATATCGGCGGGGGGGCGAACACTGAAGCTTTCTTT.

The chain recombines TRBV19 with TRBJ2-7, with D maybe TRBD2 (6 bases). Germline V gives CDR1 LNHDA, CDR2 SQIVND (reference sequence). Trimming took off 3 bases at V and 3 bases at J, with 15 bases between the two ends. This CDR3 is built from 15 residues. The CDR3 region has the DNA TGTGCCAGTAGTATCCCCCCCCCGGGACTCTACGAGCAGTACTTC. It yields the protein CASSIPPPGLYEQYF.

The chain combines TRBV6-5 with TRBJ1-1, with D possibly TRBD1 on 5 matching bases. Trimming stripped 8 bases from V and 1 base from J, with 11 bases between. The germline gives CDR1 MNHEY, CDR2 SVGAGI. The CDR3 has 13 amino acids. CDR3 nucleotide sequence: TGTGCCAGCCTGGACATTGGGAACACTGAAGCTTTCTTT. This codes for CASLDIGNTEAFF.

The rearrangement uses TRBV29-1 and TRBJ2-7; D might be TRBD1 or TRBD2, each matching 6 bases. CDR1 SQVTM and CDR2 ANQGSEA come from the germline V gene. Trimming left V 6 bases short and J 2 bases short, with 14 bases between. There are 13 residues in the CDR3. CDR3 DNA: TGCAGCGTGGAGGGACAACATACCTACGAGCAGTACTTC. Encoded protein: CSVEGQHTYEQYF.

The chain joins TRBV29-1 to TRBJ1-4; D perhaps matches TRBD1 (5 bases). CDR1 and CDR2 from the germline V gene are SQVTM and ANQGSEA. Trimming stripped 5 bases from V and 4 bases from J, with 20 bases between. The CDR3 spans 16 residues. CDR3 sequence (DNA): TGCAGCGTTTATGGGGCGCTGGGCCGAAATAATGAAAAACTGTTTTTT. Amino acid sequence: CSVYGALGRNNEKLFF.

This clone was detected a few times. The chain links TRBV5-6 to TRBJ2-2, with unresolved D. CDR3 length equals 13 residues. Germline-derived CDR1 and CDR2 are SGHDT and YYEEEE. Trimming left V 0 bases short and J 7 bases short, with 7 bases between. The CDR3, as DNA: TGTGCCAGCAGCTTGGACGGTTACGGGGAGCTGTTTTTT. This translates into CASSLDGYGELFF.

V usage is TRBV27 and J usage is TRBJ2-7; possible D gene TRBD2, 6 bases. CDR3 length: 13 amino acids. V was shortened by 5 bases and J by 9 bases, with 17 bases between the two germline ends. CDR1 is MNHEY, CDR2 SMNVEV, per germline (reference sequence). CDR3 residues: CASSPGTVRRQYF. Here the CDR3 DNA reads TGTGCCAGCAGTCCCGGGACTGTACGACGGCAGTACTTC.

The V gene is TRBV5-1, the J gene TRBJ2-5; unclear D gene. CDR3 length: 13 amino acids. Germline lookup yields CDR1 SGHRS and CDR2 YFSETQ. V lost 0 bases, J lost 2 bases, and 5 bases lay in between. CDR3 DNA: TGCGCCAGCAGCTTGGATATGCAAGAGACCCAGTACTTC. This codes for CASSLDMQETQYF.

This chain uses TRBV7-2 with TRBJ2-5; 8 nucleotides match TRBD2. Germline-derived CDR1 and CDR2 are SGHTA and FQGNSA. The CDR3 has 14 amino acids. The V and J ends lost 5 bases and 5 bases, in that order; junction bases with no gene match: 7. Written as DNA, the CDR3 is TGTGCCAGCAGCCCGACAGCGGGAGAGGAGACCCAGTACTTC. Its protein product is CASSPTAGEETQYF.

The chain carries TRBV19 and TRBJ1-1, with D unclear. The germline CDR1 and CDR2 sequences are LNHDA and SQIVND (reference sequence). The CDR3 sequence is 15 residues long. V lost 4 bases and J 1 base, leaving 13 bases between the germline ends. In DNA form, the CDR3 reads TGTGCCAGTAGTACCAAGACTCGCCCGAACACTGAAGCTTTCTTT. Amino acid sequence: CASSTKTRPNTEAFF. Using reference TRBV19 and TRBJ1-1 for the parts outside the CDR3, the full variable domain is DGGITQSPKYLFRKEGQNVTLSCEQNLNHDAMYWYRQDPGQGLRLIYYSQIVNDFQKGDIAEGYSVSREKKESFPLTVTSAQKNPTAFYLCASSTKTRPNTEAFFGQGTRLTVV.

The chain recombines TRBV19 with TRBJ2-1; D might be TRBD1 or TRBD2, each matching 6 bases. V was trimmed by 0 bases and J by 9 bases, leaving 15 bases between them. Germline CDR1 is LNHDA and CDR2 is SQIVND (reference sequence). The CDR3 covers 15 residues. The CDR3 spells CASSIDRGALGEQFF. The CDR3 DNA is TGTGCCAGTAGTATAGATAGGGGGGCTCTGGGTGAGCAGTTCTTC.

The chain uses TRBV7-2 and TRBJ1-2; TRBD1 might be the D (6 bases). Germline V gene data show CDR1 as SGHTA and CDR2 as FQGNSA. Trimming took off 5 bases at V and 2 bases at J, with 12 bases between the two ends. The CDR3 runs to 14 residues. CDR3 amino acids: CASSQRGGNYGYTF. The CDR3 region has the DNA TGTGCCAGCAGCCAGAGGGGGGGAAACTATGGCTACACCTTC.

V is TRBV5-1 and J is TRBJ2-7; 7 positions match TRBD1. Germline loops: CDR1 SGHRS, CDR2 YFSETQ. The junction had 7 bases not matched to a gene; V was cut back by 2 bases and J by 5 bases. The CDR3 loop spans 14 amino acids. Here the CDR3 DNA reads TGCGCCAGCAGCTTTGGGGGCAGGGGGAACGAGCAGTACTTC. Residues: CASSFGGRGNEQYF. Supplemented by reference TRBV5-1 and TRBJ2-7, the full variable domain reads KAGVTQTPRYLIKTRGQQVTLSCSPISGHRSVSWYQQTPGQGLQFLFEYFSETQRNKGNFPGRFSGRQFSNSRSEMNVSTLELGDSALYLCASSFGGRGNEQYFGPGTRLTVT.

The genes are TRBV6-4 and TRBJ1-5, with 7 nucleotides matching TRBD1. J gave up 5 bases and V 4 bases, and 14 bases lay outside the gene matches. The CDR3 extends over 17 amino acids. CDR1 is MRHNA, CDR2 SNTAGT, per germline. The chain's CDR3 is CASSVDRESDQDQPQHF. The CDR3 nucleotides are TGTGCCAGCAGTGTCGACAGGGAATCGGACCAGGATCAGCCCCAGCATTTT.

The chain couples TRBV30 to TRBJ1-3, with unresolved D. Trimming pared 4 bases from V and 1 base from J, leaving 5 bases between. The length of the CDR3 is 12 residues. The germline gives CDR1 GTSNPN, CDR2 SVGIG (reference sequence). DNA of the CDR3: TGTGCCTGGAAGGCATCTGGAAACACCATATATTTT. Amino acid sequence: CAWKASGNTIYF.